This TCR beta chain was sequenced for a study of beta chain features in type 1 diabetes. TCRB transcripts that were expressed got sequenced, as all of the isolated RNA had been reverse transcribed. Generated by immunoSEQ multiplex PCR, the TCRdb table keeps only in-frame clones and is missing some. The sample has about 99,000 clones; under 30% are singletons. The V gene's germline CDR1 is LGHNA and CDR2 YNFKEQ. Trimming shortened V by 1 base and J by 7 bases, and 14 bases separated the two germline ends. This CDR3 region has 15 residues. In the case of this clone: Its target is not known.

General study findings and limits: People with Type 1 diabetes carried modestly yet significantly shorter TCRB CDR3s in all four CD4+ subsets. Diminished insertions and augmented deletions at VDJ junctions characterized type 1 diabetes patients.

The source is a woman between 18 and 29 years old with type 1 diabetes. Input material: central memory CD4+ T cells from blood. This chain joins TRBV4-2 and TRBJ1-5, with D tentatively TRBD1 (5 bases). CDR3 protein: CASSQGMGQSQPQHF. DNA of the CDR3: TGTGCCAGCAGCCAAGGGATGGGGCAGAGCCAGCCCCAGCATTTT.